These T cell receptor beta chains were read from a single sample in a study of blood T cells in healthy people across ages. TCRdb analysed the 5' RACE reads with MiXCR anew, one entry per CDR3 protein. Of 600,000 to 650,000 distinct CDR3 sequences listed, around 54% are singletons. Sequencing was performed on blood. The source is a man aged 55 to 70 in good health. CDR3s include the opening cysteine and the closing phenylalanine or tryptophan. Each record gives: D gene, V gene, J gene, clone size, CDR3 protein, CDR3 DNA. D genes are given only for firm matches. Only part of the rows carry a size: once, few, many, or a class if the clone is expanded.

TRBD1,TRBV4-1,TRBJ1-4,few,CASSPDRRTNEKLFF,TGCGCCAGCAGCCCGGACAGGCGAACTAATGAAAAACTGTTTTTT
-,TRBV28,TRBJ2-7,few,CASSTPPYEQYF,TGTGCCAGCAGTACTCCTCCCTACGAGCAGTACTTC
-,TRBV11-2,TRBJ2-7,-,CASSPTSPGVGEQYF,TGTGCCAGCAGCCCCACGTCCCCAGGGGTGGGGGAGCAGTACTTC
TRBD2,TRBV13,TRBJ2-5,-,CASSLGLGGLVSETQYF,TGTGCCAGCAGCTTAGGCCTAGGGGGACTAGTTTCAGAGACCCAGTACTTC
-,TRBV20-1,TRBJ1-2,-,CSARDPASGLPSYTF,TGCAGTGCTAGAGATCCCGCCTCGGGACTTCCTAGCTACACCTTC
-,TRBV12-3/TRBV12-4,TRBJ1-4,-,CASSLALQGGNNEKLFF,TGTGCCAGCAGCCTAGCCCTACAGGGAGGAAATAATGAAAAACTGTTTTTT
-,TRBV12-3/TRBV12-4,TRBJ2-3,-,CASQEEADTQYF,TGTGCCAGCCAAGAGGAGGCAGATACGCAGTATTTT
-,TRBV21-1,TRBJ2-5,-,CASSKNETQYF,TGTGCCAGCAGCAAGAATGAGACCCAGTACTTC
TRBD1,TRBV2,TRBJ2-5,-,CASSQGTGGLQETQYF,TGTGCCAGCAGCCAAGGGACAGGGGGCCTTCAAGAGACCCAGTACTTC
-,TRBV7-2,TRBJ2-7,-,CASSLGVSAEQYF,TGTGCCAGCAGCTTAGGAGTTAGCGCTGAGCAGTACTTC
-,TRBV20-1,TRBJ1-6,-,CSARGTRWDSPLHF,TGCAGTGCTAGAGGGACTCGGTGGGATTCACCCCTCCACTTT
-,TRBV28,TRBJ1-4,-,CASRPSGATTLMGKLFF,TGTGCCAGCAGACCCTCAGGAGCTACAACCCTAATGGGAAAACTGTTTTTT
TRBD1,TRBV7-2,TRBJ1-4,-,CASSPQGISGKLFF,TGTGCCAGCAGCCCACAGGGGATCTCTGGAAAACTGTTTTTT
-,TRBV11-2,TRBJ2-3,once,CASSLGWRGATDTQYF,TGTGCCAGCAGCCTCGGCTGGCGGGGAGCCACAGATACGCAGTATTTT
-,TRBV28,TRBJ2-1,-,CASSLSAGGLGQFF,TGTGCCAGCAGTTTATCGGCCGGGGGCTTGGGGCAGTTCTTC
-,TRBV5-1,TRBJ1-1,-,CASSGGAGTEAFF,TGCGCCAGCAGTGGGGGGGCGGGCACTGAAGCTTTCTTT
-,TRBV6-1,TRBJ1-4,-,CASSEGSRGVYEKLFF,TGTGCCAGCAGTGAAGGCAGCAGGGGTGTCTATGAAAAACTGTTTTTT
TRBD2,TRBV5-1,TRBJ2-7,few,CASSLDPSSGGEQYF,TGCGCCAGCAGCTTGGACCCCTCTAGCGGGGGAGAGCAGTACTTC
-,TRBV12-3/TRBV12-4,TRBJ1-5,-,CASSWGGDQPQHF,TGTGCCAGCAGTTGGGGGGGGGATCAGCCCCAGCATTTT
TRBD1,TRBV2,TRBJ1-4,-,CASSRQGTNEELFF,TGTGCCAGCAGTCGACAGGGTACTAATGAAGAACTGTTTTTT
TRBD2,TRBV7-2,TRBJ2-2,many,CASSLSRGTRTGELFF,TGTGCCAGCAGCTTATCGCGGGGGACTCGCACCGGGGAGCTGTTTTTT
TRBD2,TRBV20-1,TRBJ2-1,-,CSARGGRGQSSYNEQFF,TGCAGTGCTAGAGGTGGGAGGGGCCAAAGCTCCTACAATGAGCAGTTCTTC
TRBD1,TRBV15,TRBJ1-5,few,CATSRDWDRGQPQHF,TGTGCCACCAGCAGAGATTGGGACAGGGGTCAGCCCCAGCATTTT
-,TRBV20-1,TRBJ2-3,-,CSARDPRGGSTDTQYF,TGCAGTGCTAGAGATCCTAGGGGGGGCAGCACAGATACGCAGTATTTT
-,TRBV18,TRBJ2-2,few,CASSPRLGSNTGELFF,TGTGCCAGCTCACCACGATTAGGGTCGAACACCGGGGAGCTGTTTTTT
-,TRBV28,TRBJ1-1,-,CASRRRQLNTEAFF,TGTGCCAGCAGGAGACGACAGTTGAACACTGAAGCTTTCTTT
-,TRBV20-1,TRBJ1-5,few,CSARGETGNQPQHF,TGCAGTGCTAGAGGCGAAACGGGCAATCAGCCCCAGCATTTT
-,TRBV3-1,TRBJ2-7,-,CASSQVLPYEQYF,TGTGCCAGCAGCCAAGTCTTGCCATACGAGCAGTACTTC
-,TRBV7-9,TRBJ1-2,-,CASSLFSGLGTNYGYTF,TGTGCCAGCAGCTTATTCTCAGGCTTGGGGACTAACTATGGCTACACCTTC
-,TRBV6-5,TRBJ2-5,-,CATGRDNEQYF,TGCGCTACGGGAAGGGATAATGAGCAGTACTTC
-,TRBV5-5,TRBJ2-7,few,CASSWEATYEQYF,TGTGCCAGCAGCTGGGAAGCGACTTACGAGCAGTACTTC
TRBD1,TRBV6-2/TRBV6-3,TRBJ2-7,many,CASRRDRDGEYEQYF,TGTGCCAGCCGGAGGGACAGGGACGGTGAGTACGAGCAGTACTTC
-,TRBV6-1,TRBJ2-6,few,CASIEQAGANVLTF,TGTGCCAGCATAGAACAGGCTGGGGCCAACGTCCTGACTTTC
-,TRBV5-5,TRBJ2-5,few,CASTMTDAQTQYF,TGTGCCAGCACCATGACCGACGCCCAGACCCAGTACTTC
-,TRBV6-1,TRBJ2-3,-,CASSPGGGSLQYF,TGTGCCAGCAGTCCCGGGGGCGGCAGCTTGCAGTATTTT
-,TRBV12-3/TRBV12-4,TRBJ2-5,-,CANRRSGVVQETQYF,TGTGCCAACAGGAGATCGGGTGTAGTCCAAGAGACCCAGTACTTC
TRBD2,TRBV11-2,TRBJ2-5,-,CASSLEGRGAYNEQYF,TGTGCCAGCAGCTTAGAAGGGCGGGGGGCTTACAATGAGCAGTACTTC
-,TRBV12-3/TRBV12-4,TRBJ2-3,few,CASSFGSGTSTDTQYF,TGTGCCAGCAGTTTCGGCTCTGGGACTAGCACAGATACGCAGTATTTT
TRBD1,TRBV9,TRBJ1-2,-,CASSVGQGARYGYTF,TGTGCCAGCAGCGTCGGACAGGGGGCGCGTTATGGCTACACCTTC
-,TRBV20-1,TRBJ1-5,-,CSARDSTISNQPQHF,TGCAGTGCCCGCGATTCGACAATCAGCAATCAGCCCCAGCATTTT
TRBD2,TRBV28,TRBJ2-5,-,CASRLAGGLTGTQYF,TGTGCCAGCAGGTTAGCGGGGGGGTTGACAGGGACCCAGTACTTC